This T cell receptor beta chain was identified during a study of cytomegalovirus exposure and HLA in healthy donors. Study-level findings and limits: Reports showed the classifier diagnosing cytomegalovirus status with high specificity and sensitivity. Donors were assumed by presence/absence analyses to have roughly uniform sequencing depth.

Looked up from germline, CDR1 is ENHRY and CDR2 is SYGVKD. This CDR3 spans 12 amino acids. Trimming removed 6 bases from V and 2 bases from J, with 8 bases in between. Unrecorded immune exposure was likely among donors, who were nominally healthy when sampled. On this clone: Its antigen is currently unknown.

With 60 Vbeta and 13 Jbeta primers, the PCR was carried out. Produced via immunoSEQ multiplex PCR; TCRdb's table is partial and in-frame only. Of about 90,000 clones listed, 78% are singletons. This sequence was found in a woman in her forties in good health and CMV-seropositive. The rearrangement uses TRBV10-3 and TRBJ2-7; the D gene is possibly TRBD1 (6 bases). Specimen: PBMCs. CDR3 residues: CAISRTAYEQYF. The CDR3 bases are TGTGCCATCAGCAGGACAGCCTACGAGCAGTACTTC.